The rows below give T cell receptor beta chains drawn from one sample of a study of cytomegalovirus exposure and HLA in healthy donors. Profiling relied on immunoSEQ multiplex PCR, and the TCRdb table lists in-frame clones only, not all of them. Counted here are about 160,000 clones, over 70% occurring once; the ten biggest clones make up about 9.6%. Sequencing used PBMCs. Source of these receptors: a man aged 18 to 35 in good health and CMV-seropositive. The CDR3 runs from the conserved cysteine through the conserved F or W. The D gene is left open where the match is weak. Size is stated for part of the rows, as once, few or many counts, or as a class when the clone is expanded.

. TRBJ2-5 TRBV5-1 . CASSLAPRTQKQETQYF TGCGCCAGCAGCTTGGCCCCGCGGACACAAAAACAAGAGACCCAGTACTTC
. TRBJ2-7 TRBV25-1 . CASSDGGYEQYF TGTGCCAGCAGTGACGGCGGCTACGAGCAGTACTTC
TRBD1 TRBJ1-1 TRBV29-1 . CSVEEGQEVPEAFF TGCAGCGTTGAAGAGGGACAGGAGGTACCTGAAGCTTTCTTT
TRBD1 TRBJ1-6 TRBV6-5 . CASSYWGQRNSPLHF TGTGCCAGCAGTTACTGGGGACAGCGTAATTCACCCCTCCACTTT
. TRBJ2-6 TRBV5-1 . CASSLAGERANVLTF TGCGCCAGCAGCCTGGCAGGGGAAAGGGCCAACGTCCTGACTTTC
TRBD1 TRBJ2-7 TRBV11-2 . CASRETRGGKPYEQYF TGTGCCAGCAGGGAGACGCGAGGGGGCAAACCCTACGAGCAGTACTTC
. TRBJ2-1 TRBV6-4 . CASSPRGAGSYNEQFF TGTGCCAGCAGCCCCAGGGGGGCCGGCTCCTACAATGAGCAGTTCTTC
TRBD1 TRBJ2-1 TRBV6-5 . CASSYNRDSEQFF TGTGCCAGCAGTTACAACAGGGACAGTGAGCAGTTCTTC
. TRBJ2-7 TRBV19 . CASSRTRTDTYEQYF TGTGCCAGTAGTCGAACACGGACAGATACCTACGAGCAGTACTTC
. TRBJ2-1 TRBV7-9 . CASSLRGSNYNEQFF TGTGCCAGCAGCTTAAGGGGTAGCAACTACAATGAGCAGTTCTTC
. TRBJ1-1 TRBV2 . CARRQVTLDTEAFF TGTGCCAGAAGACAGGTTACCCTGGACACTGAAGCTTTCTTT
TRBD1 TRBJ2-3 TRBV7-3 . CASSPGQSTDTQYF TGTGCCAGCAGCCCGGGACAGAGCACAGATACGCAGTATTTT
. TRBJ2-3 TRBV10-3 . CAIQRASSTDTQYF TGTGCCATCCAGCGGGCCTCTAGCACAGATACGCAGTATTTT
. TRBJ2-3 TRBV5-4 . CASTLRGSGTDTQYF TGTGCCAGCACCTTGAGGGGGTCTGGCACAGATACGCAGTATTTT
TRBD1 TRBJ1-1 TRBV27 . CASSRRQGLAVGTEAFF TGTGCCAGCAGTCGAAGACAGGGGCTGGCTGTTGGCACTGAAGCTTTCTTT
. TRBJ1-4 TRBV5-1 . CASSLGSAAVEKLFF TGCGCCAGCAGCTTGGGATCGGCCGCGGTTGAAAAACTGTTTTTT
. TRBJ1-1 TRBV11-2 . CASSQTGIPNTEAFF TGTGCCAGCAGCCAAACAGGGATCCCTAACACTGAAGCTTTCTTT
. TRBJ2-5 TRBV19 once CATRGSPRVGLETQYF TGTGCCACCAGGGGTTCCCCGCGCGTGGGTTTAGAGACCCAGTACTTC
. TRBJ1-3 TRBV30 . CAWRVAGAGNTIYF TGTGCCTGGAGGGTCGCAGGGGCAGGAAACACCATATATTTT
TRBD2 TRBJ2-1 TRBV12-5 . CASGLGPPRVAGGQYTPADEQFF TGTGCTAGTGGTTTGGGTCCCCCCCGGGTAGCGGGGGGCCAATACACGCCTGCCGATGAGCAGTTCTTC
. TRBJ1-2 TRBV7-8 . CASSRRGGNILYGYTF TGTGCCAGCAGCCGCCGGGGCGGGAATATTCTCTATGGCTACACCTTC
TRBD2 TRBJ2-7 TRBV4-1 . CASSMAGGPGEQYF TGCGCCAGCAGCATGGCGGGAGGGCCGGGAGAGCAGTACTTC
TRBD1 TRBJ2-4 TRBV7-9 . CASRGQEMDQYF TGTGCCAGCAGAGGACAGGAGATGGATCAGTACTTC
. TRBJ1-5 TRBV6-5 . CASGGTVNQPQHF TGTGCCAGCGGCGGGACGGTCAATCAGCCCCAGCATTTT
. TRBJ2-1 TRBV9 once CASSVAGYNEQFF TGTGCCAGCAGCGTAGCAGGATACAATGAGCAGTTCTTC
TRBD1 TRBJ1-5 TRBV7-9 once CASSSDREVGQPQHF TGTGCCAGCAGCTCCGACAGGGAGGTTGGTCAGCCCCAGCATTTT
. TRBJ2-3 TRBV6-6 . CASSYPSGRSDTQYF TGTGCCAGCAGTTACCCCTCTGGGAGGTCAGATACGCAGTATTTT
. TRBJ2-7 TRBV27 . CASSFGGAPYEQYF TGTGCCAGCAGTTTTGGCGGGGCTCCCTACGAGCAGTACTTC